The rows below give T cell receptor beta chains drawn from one sample of a study of shared clonotypes between healthy human individuals. The method was immunoSEQ multiplex PCR; TCRdb's version includes in-frame clones alone and lacks a portion of them. Seen here are about 530,000 clones, 90% to 96% observed once, and the top ten hold 0.06%. Sequenced sample: naive CD4+ T cells sorted from blood. All receptors derive from a woman aged 25 to 39 in good health. CDR3s include the opening cysteine and the closing phenylalanine or tryptophan. The D gene is left open where the match is weak. Clone size appears in some rows only: once, few, many, or a class for an expanded clone.

d_call j_call clone_size v_call cdr3_nt cdr3_aa
NA TRBJ1-1 NA TRBV5-4 TGTGCCAGCAGCCCCCAGGCCAGGCCAAACACTGAAGCTTTCTTT CASSPQARPNTEAFF
TRBD2 TRBJ2-7 NA TRBV19 TGTGCCAGTAGTATAACCGGGACTAGCGCGGGGGAGCAGTACTTC CASSITGTSAGEQYF
NA TRBJ2-1 NA TRBV28 TGTGCCAGCAGTAGATCGGGACTTGGCTTGGGTAATGAGCAGTTCTTC CASSRSGLGLGNEQFF
NA TRBJ1-1 NA TRBV5-1 TGCGCCAGCAGCTTTCTCGAGATGAACACTGAAGCTTTCTTT CASSFLEMNTEAFF
NA TRBJ1-3 NA TRBV28 TGTGCCAGCAGCCCTCCTGACTCTGGAAACACCATATATTTT CASSPPDSGNTIYF
TRBD1 TRBJ1-5 NA TRBV28 TGTGCCAGCCGCGGACAGGCTAGCATGCAGCCCCAGCATTTT CASRGQASMQPQHF
NA TRBJ1-4 NA TRBV5-1 TGCGCCAGCAGCTTGGTATATGGCTCAACTAATGAAAAACTGTTTTTT CASSLVYGSTNEKLFF
TRBD1 TRBJ2-6 NA TRBV27 TGTGCCAGCAGTCCCGGACAGGGGGCGCGAGGGGCCAACGTCCTGACTTTC CASSPGQGARGANVLTF
NA TRBJ2-1 once TRBV4-2 TGTGCCAGCAGCCAAGAGCCCGGTGCGGGCTCCTACAATGAGCAGTTCTTC CASSQEPGAGSYNEQFF
TRBD2 TRBJ2-2 once TRBV5-8 TGTGCCAGCAGTAAGATCGGGACTAGCGGGAGTTATGGCGGGGAGCTGTTTTTT CASSKIGTSGSYGGELFF
TRBD2 TRBJ2-5 NA TRBV5-1 TGCGCCAGCAGCTTGGGGGCGGGAGGTGGCCCGGAGACCCAGTACTTC CASSLGAGGGPETQYF
TRBD2 TRBJ2-5 NA TRBV5-1 TGCGCCAGCAGCTTGGGGGGACTAGCGGCAAACCAAGAGACCCAGTACTTC CASSLGGLAANQETQYF
NA TRBJ1-3 NA TRBV19 TGTGCCAGTAGTACTCGGGACCACTCTGGAAACACCATATATTTT CASSTRDHSGNTIYF
TRBD2 TRBJ2-3 NA TRBV2 TGTGCCAGCAGTGCAGGGACTAGCGGGAGAACAGATACGCAGTATTTT CASSAGTSGRTDTQYF